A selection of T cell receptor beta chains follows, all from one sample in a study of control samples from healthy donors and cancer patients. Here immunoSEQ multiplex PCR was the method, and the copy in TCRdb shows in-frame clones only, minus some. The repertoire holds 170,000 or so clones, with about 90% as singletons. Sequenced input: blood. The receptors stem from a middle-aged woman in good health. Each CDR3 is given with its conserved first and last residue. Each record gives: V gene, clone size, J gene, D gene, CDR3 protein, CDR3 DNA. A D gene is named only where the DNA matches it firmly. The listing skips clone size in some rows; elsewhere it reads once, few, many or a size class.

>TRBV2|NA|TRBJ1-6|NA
CATGTDNSPLHF
TGTGCCACCGGGACGGATAATTCACCCCTCCACTTT
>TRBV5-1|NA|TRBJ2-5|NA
CASSLGQLQETQYF
TGCGCCAGCAGCTTGGGACAATTACAAGAGACCCAGTACTTC
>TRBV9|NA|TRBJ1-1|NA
CASRGGDYTEAFF
TGTGCCAGCAGGGGGGGCGACTACACTGAAGCTTTCTTT
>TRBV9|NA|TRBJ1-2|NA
CASSPPSSGYTF
TGTGCCAGCAGCCCCCCTTCGAGCGGCTACACCTTC
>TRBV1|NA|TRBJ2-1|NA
CTSSQPGLFRGEFF
TGCACCAGCAGCCAACCAGGGTTATTTAGGGGGGAGTTCTTC
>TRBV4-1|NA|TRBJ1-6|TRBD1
CASSHGQGNSPLHF
TGCGCCAGCAGCCACGGACAGGGGAATTCACCCCTCCACTTT
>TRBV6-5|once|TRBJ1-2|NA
CASNLFSPGYGYTF
TGTGCCAGCAATTTGTTTAGTCCGGGCTATGGCTACACCTTC
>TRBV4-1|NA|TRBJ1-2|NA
CASSQGGSGDPRGYTF
TGCGCCAGCAGCCAAGGTGGATCAGGGGACCCTAGGGGCTACACCTTC
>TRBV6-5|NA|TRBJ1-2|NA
CASRKDGNYGYTF
TGTGCCAGCCGGAAGGACGGGAACTATGGCTACACCTTC
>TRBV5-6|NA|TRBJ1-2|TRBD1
CASSTRVGTGTYGYTF
TGTGCCAGCAGCACTAGAGTGGGGACAGGGACCTATGGCTACACCTTC
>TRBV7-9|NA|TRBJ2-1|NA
CASSLAGPSSYNEQFF
TGTGCCAGCAGCTTAGCGGGACCCAGCTCCTACAATGAGCAGTTCTTC
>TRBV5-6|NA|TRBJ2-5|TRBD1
CASSWNRGRRTETQYF
TGTGCCAGCAGCTGGAACAGGGGGCGCAGGACAGAGACCCAGTACTTC
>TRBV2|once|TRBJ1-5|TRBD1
CASRSTGASQPQHF
TGTGCCAGCAGGTCGACAGGGGCAAGCCAGCCCCAGCATTTT
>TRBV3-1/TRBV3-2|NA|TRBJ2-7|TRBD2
CASGRGGPYEQYF
TGTGCCAGCGGTCGGGGGGGCCCTTACGAGCAGTACTTC
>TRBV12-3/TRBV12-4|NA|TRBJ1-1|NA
CASRTEAGTEAFF
TGTGCCAGCAGGACAGAGGCAGGCACTGAAGCTTTCTTT
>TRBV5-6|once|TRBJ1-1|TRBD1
CASSLYRGELGTEAFF
TGTGCCAGCAGCTTATACAGGGGCGAACTGGGGACTGAAGCTTTCTTT
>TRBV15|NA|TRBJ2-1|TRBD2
CATSAYTGTSGHNEQFF
TGTGCCACCAGCGCTTACACCGGGACTAGTGGGCACAATGAGCAGTTCTTC
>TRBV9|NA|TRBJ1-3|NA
CASSVGTTGNTIYF
TGTGCCAGCAGCGTCGGGACAACAGGAAACACCATATATTTT
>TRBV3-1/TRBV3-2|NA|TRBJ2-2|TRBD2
CASRGLGKGGELFF
TGTGCCAGCAGGGGACTAGGGAAGGGCGGGGAGCTGTTTTTT
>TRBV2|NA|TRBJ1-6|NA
CASSEQNNSPLHF
TGTGCCAGCAGCGAACAGAACAATTCACCCCTCCACTTT
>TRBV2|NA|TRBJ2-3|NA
CASAVSDTQYF
TGTGCCAGCGCTGTTTCGGATACGCAGTATTTT
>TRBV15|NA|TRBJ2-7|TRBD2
CATSRDFGTSGGYAYEQYF
TGTGCCACCAGCAGAGATTTCGGGACTAGCGGGGGGTACGCCTACGAGCAGTACTTC
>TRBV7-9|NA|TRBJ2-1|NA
CASSLGSPYNEQFF
TGTGCCAGCAGCTTAGGGTCCCCTTACAATGAGCAGTTCTTC
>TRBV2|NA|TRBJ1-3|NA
CASSVGDHSGNTIYF
TGTGCCAGCAGTGTAGGAGACCACTCTGGAAACACCATATATTTT
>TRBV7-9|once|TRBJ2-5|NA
CASSLVARPETQYF
TGTGCCAGCAGCCTCGTGGCCCGCCCAGAGACCCAGTACTTC
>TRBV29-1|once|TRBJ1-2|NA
CSFSGSGYGYTF
TGCAGCTTCTCAGGGAGCGGCTATGGCTACACCTTC
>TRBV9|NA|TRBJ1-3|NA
CASTPTGNSGNTIYF
TGTGCCAGCACCCCGACAGGCAACTCTGGAAACACCATATATTTT
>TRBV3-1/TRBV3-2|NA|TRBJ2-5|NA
CASSRLSLQGFQETQYF
TGTGCCAGCAGCCGCCTCTCTCTACAGGGATTCCAAGAGACCCAGTACTTC
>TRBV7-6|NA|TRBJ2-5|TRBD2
CASSDSLAGGETQYF
TGTGCCAGCAGCGACTCCCTAGCGGGGGGGGAGACCCAGTACTTC
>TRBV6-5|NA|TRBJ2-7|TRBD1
CASHQRDRGLYEQYF
TGTGCCAGCCATCAAAGGGACAGGGGGCTCTACGAGCAGTACTTC
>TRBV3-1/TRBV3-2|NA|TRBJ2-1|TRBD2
CASSQDPGGAYNEQFF
TGTGCCAGCAGCCAAGATCCCGGGGGGGCCTACAATGAGCAGTTCTTC
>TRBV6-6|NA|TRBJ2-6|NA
CASTPAGANVLTF
TGTGCCAGCACCCCGGCAGGGGCCAACGTCCTGACTTTC
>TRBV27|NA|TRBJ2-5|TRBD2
CASQEGLAFGAQYF
TGTGCCAGCCAAGAGGGACTAGCGTTTGGGGCCCAGTACTTC
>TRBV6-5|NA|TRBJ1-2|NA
CASRTERVYGYTF
TGTGCCAGCAGGACAGAACGCGTCTATGGCTACACCTTC
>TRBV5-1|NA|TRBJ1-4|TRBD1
CASSLTGGATNEKLFF
TGCGCCAGCAGCCTTACAGGGGGTGCAACTAATGAAAAACTGTTTTTT
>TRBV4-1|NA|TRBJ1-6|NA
CASSQERDSPLHF
TGCGCCAGCAGCCAAGAACGGGATTCACCCCTCCACTTT
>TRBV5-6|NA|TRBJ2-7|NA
CASSPGLTPYEQYF
TGTGCCAGCAGCCCCGGACTCACTCCCTACGAGCAGTACTTC
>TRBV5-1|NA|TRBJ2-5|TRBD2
CASSLAHPFKGGGEQETQYF
TGCGCCAGCAGCTTGGCACACCCCTTCAAGGGCGGGGGGGAACAAGAGACCCAGTACTTC
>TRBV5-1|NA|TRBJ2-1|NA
CASSLEGTPAEQFF
TGCGCCAGCAGCTTGGAAGGCACCCCGGCTGAGCAGTTCTTC
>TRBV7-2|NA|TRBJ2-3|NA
CASSFSSVTDTQYF
TGTGCCAGCAGCTTCTCCAGTGTCACAGATACGCAGTATTTT
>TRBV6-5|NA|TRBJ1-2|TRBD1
CASSYRTGLSGYTF
TGTGCCAGCAGTTACCGGACAGGGCTGAGTGGCTACACCTTC
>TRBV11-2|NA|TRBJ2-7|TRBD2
CASSLARGGYEQYF
TGTGCCAGCAGCTTGGCGCGGGGGGGGTACGAGCAGTACTTC
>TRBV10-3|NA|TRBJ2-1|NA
CAISYSDIYNEQFF
TGTGCCATCAGTTATTCGGACATCTACAATGAGCAGTTCTTC
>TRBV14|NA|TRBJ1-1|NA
CASSHPGYINTEAFF
TGTGCCAGCAGCCACCCTGGGTATATTAACACTGAAGCTTTCTTT
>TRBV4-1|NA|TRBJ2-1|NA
CASSQDPPRQYNEQFF
TGCGCCAGCAGCCAAGATCCACCGAGACAGTACAATGAGCAGTTCTTC
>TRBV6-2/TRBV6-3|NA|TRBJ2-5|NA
CASSTWRETQYF
TGTGCCAGCAGTACGTGGAGGGAGACCCAGTACTTC